The clone carrying this T cell receptor beta chain was seen many times. What it recognizes is unknown. With a much larger clone just one base away, this may be a read error. This sample was included in a study of blood T cells in healthy people across ages. On the study more broadly: Template switching recovered approximately one barcoded beta molecule for every two T cells.

Samples each yielded at least 5 micrograms of total RNA. The second PCR ran 7 to 11 cycles with a sample-barcoded 5' primer and J-beta primers. MiXCR, run by TCRdb on the 5' RACE reads, gives a single entry per CDR3 protein. The table lists roughly 650,000 distinct CDR3 sequences, roughly 32% of them singletons. Notes on the study in general: The study found more naive CD4+ cells and higher diversity in long-lived than aged donors.

This CDR3 region has 13 residues. Germline CDR1 KGHDR, CDR2 SFDVKD. This TCR was recovered from a woman older than 75 in good health. The rearrangement uses TRBV24-1 and TRBJ2-7, with D possibly being TRBD2 (6 bases). Sequencing used blood. This CDR3 reads CATRDSFGGEQYF. CDR3 nucleotide sequence: TGTGCCACCAGGGATTCTTTCGGGGGCGAGCAGTACTTC.